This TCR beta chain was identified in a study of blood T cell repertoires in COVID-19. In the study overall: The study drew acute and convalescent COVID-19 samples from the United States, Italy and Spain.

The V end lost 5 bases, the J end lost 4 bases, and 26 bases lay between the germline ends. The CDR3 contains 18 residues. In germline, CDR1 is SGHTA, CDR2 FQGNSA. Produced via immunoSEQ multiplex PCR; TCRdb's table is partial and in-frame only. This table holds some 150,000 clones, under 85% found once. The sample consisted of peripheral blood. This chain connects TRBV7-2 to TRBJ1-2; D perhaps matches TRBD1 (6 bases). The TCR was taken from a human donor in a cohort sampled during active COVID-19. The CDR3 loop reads CASSQSQGRGYLAYGYTF. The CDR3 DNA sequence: TGTGCCAGCAGCCAGTCACAGGGTAGGGGCTATCTAGCCTATGGCTACACCTTC.